One sample yielded the 18 T cell receptor beta chains listed below, sequenced in a study of blood T cell repertoires in COVID-19. Clones were read by immunoSEQ multiplex PCR, and TCRdb kept only the in-frame ones, dropping some. The profile covers more than 200,000 clones, with over 75% appearing a single time and about 0.7% taken by the ten largest. The sample taken for sequencing was peripheral blood. These receptors originate from a human donor in a cohort sampled during active COVID-19.

The chain uses TRBV30 and TRBJ2-1; D is possibly TRBD1 (5 bases). Per germline, CDR1 GTSNPN and CDR2 SVGIG (reference sequence). The ends were cut back, 0 bases at V and 8 bases at J, with 17 bases in the middle. This CDR3 spans 15 amino acids. The CDR3 reads CAWSVLDGLGDEQFF. CDR3 coding DNA: TGTGCCTGGAGTGTACTCGACGGCCTAGGGGATGAGCAGTTCTTC.

The rearrangement joins TRBV18 to TRBJ1-5; 7 bases match TRBD1. The V gene end was trimmed by 3 bases and the J gene end by 6 bases; junction bases not matched to a gene: 8. Germline CDR1 reads KGHSH; CDR2 reads LQKENI. The CDR3 contains 15 residues. The CDR3 is CASSPRQGNGQPQHF. In nucleotides, the CDR3 is TGTGCCAGCTCACCCAGACAGGGAAACGGTCAGCCCCAGCATTTT. The full variable domain, its missing parts supplied by reference TRBV18 and TRBJ1-5, is NAGVMQNPRHLVRRRGQEARLRCSPMKGHSHVYWYRQLPEEGLKFMVYLQKENIIDESGMPKERFSAEFPKEGPSILRIQQVVRGDSAAYFCASSPRQGNGQPQHFGDGTRLSIL.

This chain connects TRBV7-9 to TRBJ1-6; D unresolved. Germline V gene data show CDR1 as SEHNR and CDR2 as FQNEAQ (reference sequence). The V and J ends lost 3 bases and 10 bases respectively, with 10 bases between them. The CDR3 covers 13 residues. CDR3 loop: CASSFREDSPLHF. The CDR3 region has the DNA TGTGCCAGCAGCTTCCGGGAGGACTCACCCCTCCACTTT.

This chain joins TRBV9 and TRBJ1-1, with D possibly being TRBD1 (6 bases). There are 15 residues in the CDR3. Germline CDR1 SGDLS, CDR2 YYNGEE. V gave up 5 bases and J gave up 0 bases, with 14 bases separating them. DNA for the CDR3: TGTGCCAGCAGGGCAACCGGGACATTGAACACTGAAGCTTTCTTT. Translated, it gives CASRATGTLNTEAFF.

This clone was detected only a few times. The gene calls are TRBV10-3 and TRBJ2-7, with TRBD1 identical over 9 bases. The CDR3 spans 13 residues. Per the germline V gene, CDR1 is ENHRY and CDR2 is SYGVKD. The ends lost 8 bases at V and 5 bases at J; junction bases unmatched: 7. The CDR3 DNA sequence: TGTGCCATCGGCAAACAGGGGGCAGACGAGCAGTACTTC. It translates to CAIGKQGADEQYF.

This clone has only one observation. The chain combines TRBV7-9 with TRBJ2-5; no definite D call. The ends were cut back, 5 bases at V and 4 bases at J, with 14 bases in the middle. The germline V gene has CDR1 SEHNR and CDR2 FQNEAQ (reference sequence). There are 14 residues in the CDR3. The CDR3 sequence is CASSLRTATETQYF. CDR3 coding DNA: TGTGCCAGCAGCCTGCGAACAGCTACAGAGACCCAGTACTTC.

This clone appeared a single time. The V call is TRBV7-2, the J call TRBJ2-5, with 9 bases matching TRBD2. The CDR3 loop spans 17 amino acids. Unmatched junction bases numbered 7, after V lost 2 bases and J lost 0 bases. Germline V lookup: CDR1 SGHTA, CDR2 FQGNSA. This CDR3 is CASSLNGGGDDQETQYF. CDR3 nucleotide sequence: TGTGCCAGCAGCTTAAATGGCGGGGGGGATGACCAAGAGACCCAGTACTTC.

This sequence joins TRBV9 and TRBJ2-7; weak D call: TRBD2 (6 bases). Trimming removed 0 bases at V and 1 base at J, with 11 bases between. Germline loops: CDR1 SGDLS, CDR2 YYNGEE. The CDR3 covers 15 residues. The CDR3 DNA is TGTGCCAGCAGCGTAGCCTTCGGGGGTTCCTACGAGCAGTACTTC. Encoded protein: CASSVAFGGSYEQYF.

The V and J genes are TRBV3-1 (or the pseudogene TRBV3-2) and TRBJ1-4, with 9 nucleotides matching TRBD1. Trimming took 2 bases from V and 7 from J; bases not matched to a gene: 5. Germline V lookup: CDR1 LGHDT, CDR2 YNNKEL (reference sequence). This CDR3 comprises 15 residues. The CDR3 region is CASSQLQGAREKLFF. In DNA, the CDR3 is TGTGCCAGCAGCCAACTACAGGGGGCGCGTGAAAAACTGTTTTTT.

The J gene is TRBJ1-3, the V gene TRBV5-1; D is unresolved. The V gene lost 4 bases and the J gene lost 0 bases, with 8 bases spanning the gap. The V gene's germline CDR1 is SGHRS and CDR2 YFSETQ. The CDR3 has 14 residues. The CDR3 DNA sequence: TGCGCCAGCAGCCAATTCGGCTCTGGAAACACCATATATTTT. Its translation: CASSQFGSGNTIYF.

The chain uses TRBV5-1 and TRBJ1-4, with 8 bases aligning to TRBD1. This CDR3 spans 15 amino acids. Trimming took 4 bases from V and 8 from J; bases not matched to a gene: 10. Germline CDR1 SGHRS, CDR2 YFSETQ. CDR3 DNA: TGCGCCAGCAGCCCTGGGGGACAGGTCCCCGAAAAACTGTTTTTT. It yields the protein CASSPGGQVPEKLFF.

V is TRBV27 and J is TRBJ1-1; D unclear. V gave up 5 bases and J gave up 1 base, with 8 bases separating them. Germline values: CDR1 MNHEY, CDR2 SMNVEV (reference sequence). CDR3 size: 13 residues. The CDR3 loop reads CASSAQTNTEAFF. The CDR3 bases are TGTGCCAGCAGTGCACAAACGAACACTGAAGCTTTCTTT.

The chain combines TRBV6-6 with TRBJ1-1; no firm D call. This CDR3 spans 13 amino acids. The germline V and J ends were trimmed by 3 bases and 0 bases, with 5 bases remaining between them. From germline, CDR1 is MNHNY and CDR2 SVGAGI (reference sequence). CDR3 region: CASSYAVNTEAFF. CDR3 DNA: TGTGCCAGCAGTTATGCAGTGAACACTGAAGCTTTCTTT.

The rearrangement joins TRBV5-6 to TRBJ1-2, with D maybe TRBD1 (6 bases). CDR1 is SGHDT and CDR2 is YYEEEE in the germline V gene. The CDR3 is 15 amino acids. Trimming took off 3 bases at V and 6 bases at J, with 18 bases between the two ends. The CDR3 bases are TGTGCCAGCAGCTGGACACCAGGGGATATCGATGGCTACACCTTC. The encoded protein is CASSWTPGDIDGYTF.

The chain couples TRBV6-2 or TRBV6-3 to TRBJ2-7; 8 nucleotides line up with TRBD2. Germline assignment: CDR1 MNHEY and CDR2 SVGEGT. The ends lost 2 bases at V and 2 bases at J; junction bases unmatched: 8. This CDR3 is built from 16 residues. The DNA for the CDR3 is TGTGCCAGCAGTTACCTCGGGGGGGGCAGGGCCTACGAGCAGTACTTC. Translated: CASSYLGGGRAYEQYF.

The gene calls are TRBV11-2 and TRBJ1-1; TRBD1 agrees at 7 bases. From germline, CDR1 is SGHAT and CDR2 FQNNGV. The CDR3 has 16 amino acids. V shed 5 bases and J 1 base; nucleotides not matched to a gene: 10. CDR3 sequence reads: CASSTTWDSRNTEAFF. CDR3 DNA sequence: TGTGCCAGCAGCACAACCTGGGACAGCAGGAACACTGAAGCTTTCTTT.

The chain employs TRBV27 and TRBJ1-6, with D unclear. Germline CDR1 is MNHEY and CDR2 is SMNVEV (reference sequence). The length of the CDR3 is 12 residues. The germline V and J ends were trimmed by 6 bases and 6 bases, with 6 bases remaining between them. Here the CDR3 DNA reads TGTGCCAGCAGGTTGAGTAATTCACCCCTCCACTTT. This sequence encodes CASRLSNSPLHF.

V is TRBV6-5 and J is TRBJ1-6; D not certain. The CDR3 sequence is 14 residues long. From germline, CDR1 is MNHEY and CDR2 SVGAGI. The ends were cut back, 6 bases at V and 6 bases at J, with 12 bases in the middle. The CDR3 spells CASSHPETNSPLHF. In nucleotides, the CDR3 is TGTGCCAGCAGCCACCCGGAGACTAATTCACCCCTCCACTTT.